Listed below are T cell receptor beta chains from one sample, sequenced in a study of blood T cell repertoires in COVID-19. Some clones are missing from TCRdb's copy, which holds only in-frame ones; the method was immunoSEQ multiplex PCR. The profile shows nearly 70,000 clones, roughly 80% of them singletons. The specimen was peripheral blood. Receptor source: a woman older than 75 with acute or convalescent COVID-19. Each CDR3 is given with its conserved first and last residue. A D gene is named only where the DNA matches it firmly. Size is stated for part of the rows, as once, few or many counts, or as a class when the clone is expanded.

j_call: TRBJ1-2; v_call: TRBV5-4; clone_size: NA; d_call: TRBD1; cdr3_nt: TGTGCCAGCAGCCCCCGGGACAGGGGGCCTGGTGGCTACACCTTC; cdr3_aa: CASSPRDRGPGGYTF
j_call: TRBJ2-2; v_call: TRBV3-1/TRBV3-2; clone_size: NA; d_call: NA; cdr3_nt: TGTGCCAGCAGCCACGCCGGGACAATGAACACCGGGGAGCTGTTTTTT; cdr3_aa: CASSHAGTMNTGELFF
j_call: TRBJ1-2; v_call: TRBV7-2; clone_size: NA; d_call: TRBD1; cdr3_nt: TGTGCCAGCAGCGCAGGGGGCGGCTATGGCTACACCTTC; cdr3_aa: CASSAGGGYGYTF
j_call: TRBJ1-2; v_call: TRBV3-1/TRBV3-2; clone_size: NA; d_call: NA; cdr3_nt: TGTGCCAGCAGCCAACGGAGGAACTATGGCTACACCTTC; cdr3_aa: CASSQRRNYGYTF
j_call: TRBJ2-7; v_call: TRBV6-5; clone_size: NA; d_call: TRBD1; cdr3_nt: TGTGCCAGCAGACCGGGACAGGGGGCTTTCTACGAGCAGTACTTC; cdr3_aa: CASRPGQGAFYEQYF
j_call: TRBJ1-1; v_call: TRBV19; clone_size: NA; d_call: TRBD1; cdr3_nt: TGTGCCAGTAGTATATTTCGGACAGGGGTGGCTGAAGCTTTCTTT; cdr3_aa: CASSIFRTGVAEAFF
j_call: TRBJ2-3; v_call: TRBV6-5; clone_size: once; d_call: TRBD2; cdr3_nt: TGTGCCAGCAGTTCGGAGGGACTAAGCACAGATACGCAGTATTTT; cdr3_aa: CASSSEGLSTDTQYF
j_call: TRBJ1-1; v_call: TRBV15; clone_size: NA; d_call: NA; cdr3_nt: TGTGCCACCAGCAGAGCTTTCTTC; cdr3_aa: CATSRAFF
j_call: TRBJ1-3; v_call: TRBV7-6; clone_size: NA; d_call: TRBD1; cdr3_nt: TGTGCCAGCAGCCTGACAGGGCCTGGAAACACCATATATTTT; cdr3_aa: CASSLTGPGNTIYF
j_call: TRBJ2-2; v_call: TRBV5-1; clone_size: NA; d_call: TRBD2; cdr3_nt: TGCGCCAGCAGCGCGGACAGCCCGGGACTAGCGGGGGGGAGAAACACCGGGGAGCTGTTTTTT; cdr3_aa: CASSADSPGLAGGRNTGELFF
j_call: TRBJ1-2; v_call: TRBV5-6; clone_size: NA; d_call: NA; cdr3_nt: TGTGCCAGCAGCTTGCGTAGCGGGGAAGGCTACACCTTC; cdr3_aa: CASSLRSGEGYTF
j_call: TRBJ2-1; v_call: TRBV27; clone_size: NA; d_call: NA; cdr3_nt: TGTGCCAGCGGATTACAGGGAGTGGGCTCCTACAATGAGCAGTTCTTC; cdr3_aa: CASGLQGVGSYNEQFF
j_call: TRBJ1-1; v_call: TRBV30; clone_size: NA; d_call: NA; cdr3_nt: TGTGCCTGGAGTGTACTAGGGTGGAACACTGAAGCTTTCTTT; cdr3_aa: CAWSVLGWNTEAFF
j_call: TRBJ2-5; v_call: TRBV3-1/TRBV3-2; clone_size: NA; d_call: TRBD2; cdr3_nt: TGTGCCAGCAGCCTGCTTCAACTAGCGGGGGGAGGAGAGACCCAGTACTTC; cdr3_aa: CASSLLQLAGGGETQYF
j_call: TRBJ2-7; v_call: TRBV5-1; clone_size: NA; d_call: TRBD1; cdr3_nt: TGCGCCAGCAGCCCACCGGGACAGGGAAACTACTACGAGCAGTACTTC; cdr3_aa: CASSPPGQGNYYEQYF
j_call: TRBJ2-5; v_call: TRBV12-3/TRBV12-4; clone_size: NA; d_call: NA; cdr3_nt: TGTGCCAGCAAAAGGGGGGGTCAAGAGACCCAGTACTTC; cdr3_aa: CASKRGGQETQYF
j_call: TRBJ2-2; v_call: TRBV5-1; clone_size: NA; d_call: TRBD1; cdr3_nt: TGCGCCAGCAGCCTAACCCCGGGACAGGGGTTAGGGAACACCGGGGAGCTGTTTTTT; cdr3_aa: CASSLTPGQGLGNTGELFF
j_call: TRBJ2-7; v_call: TRBV6-6; clone_size: once; d_call: TRBD1; cdr3_nt: TGTGCCAGCAGTTTTCCTCAAGACAGGGGGCGGGACGAGCAGTACTTC; cdr3_aa: CASSFPQDRGRDEQYF
j_call: TRBJ1-1; v_call: TRBV19; clone_size: NA; d_call: NA; cdr3_nt: TGTGCCAGTCTGCTGGGGGGGGCCGCCCGAACGGGTACTGAAGCTTTCTTT; cdr3_aa: CASLLGGAARTGTEAFF
j_call: TRBJ1-4; v_call: TRBV14; clone_size: NA; d_call: NA; cdr3_nt: TGTGCCAGCAGCCAATGGGGGCGCGGGAATGAAAAACTGTTTTTT; cdr3_aa: CASSQWGRGNEKLFF
j_call: TRBJ1-2; v_call: TRBV5-1; clone_size: NA; d_call: TRBD1; cdr3_nt: TGCGCCAGCAGTCGGAGGACAGGGGCTAACTATGGCTACACCTTC; cdr3_aa: CASSRRTGANYGYTF
j_call: TRBJ2-7; v_call: TRBV2; clone_size: once; d_call: NA; cdr3_nt: TGTGCCAGCAGAGGGACAAAAGGTAGCTACGAGCAGTACTTC; cdr3_aa: CASRGTKGSYEQYF
j_call: TRBJ1-4; v_call: TRBV19; clone_size: NA; d_call: TRBD1; cdr3_nt: TGTGCCAGTAGTATTGGACAGGGCGGAGGAAATGAAAAACTGTTTTTT; cdr3_aa: CASSIGQGGGNEKLFF
j_call: TRBJ2-1; v_call: TRBV2; clone_size: NA; d_call: NA; cdr3_nt: TGTGCCAGCAGTGAGATTAAGACAGATTACAATGAGCAGTTCTTC; cdr3_aa: CASSEIKTDYNEQFF
j_call: TRBJ1-2; v_call: TRBV20-1; clone_size: NA; d_call: NA; cdr3_nt: TGCAGTGCCGAACTCACTGGTGGCTACACCTTC; cdr3_aa: CSAELTGGYTF
j_call: TRBJ1-3; v_call: TRBV9; clone_size: NA; d_call: NA; cdr3_nt: TGTGCCAGCAGCGACCAGGGCAATAGGGGAAACACCATATATTTT; cdr3_aa: CASSDQGNRGNTIYF
j_call: TRBJ2-5; v_call: TRBV5-4; clone_size: NA; d_call: TRBD2; cdr3_nt: TGTGCCAGCAGCTTGGATCCCGCGGGGGTTGAAGAGACCCAGTACTTC; cdr3_aa: CASSLDPAGVEETQYF
j_call: TRBJ2-7; v_call: TRBV3-1/TRBV3-2; clone_size: NA; d_call: NA; cdr3_nt: TGTGCCAGCAGCCATACCACGGCCTACGAGCAGTACTTC; cdr3_aa: CASSHTTAYEQYF
j_call: TRBJ1-4; v_call: TRBV3-1/TRBV3-2; clone_size: NA; d_call: NA; cdr3_nt: TGTGCCAGCAGCCAGCTGCGGGACGATCCGAAAAAACTGTTTTTT; cdr3_aa: CASSQLRDDPKKLFF
j_call: TRBJ2-7; v_call: TRBV5-1; clone_size: NA; d_call: NA; cdr3_nt: TGCGCCAGCAGGGTCCAGGGAAATATGGACGAGCAGTACTTC; cdr3_aa: CASRVQGNMDEQYF
j_call: TRBJ1-1; v_call: TRBV19; clone_size: NA; d_call: TRBD1; cdr3_nt: TGTGCCAGTAGTATAGGACAGGGGGCGCGGACTGAAGCTTTCTTT; cdr3_aa: CASSIGQGARTEAFF
j_call: TRBJ1-2; v_call: TRBV6-5; clone_size: NA; d_call: TRBD1; cdr3_nt: TGTGCCAGCAGTTACTCGATGAGGGGGCTATTTAGGGGCTACACCTTC; cdr3_aa: CASSYSMRGLFRGYTF
j_call: TRBJ2-1; v_call: TRBV4-1; clone_size: NA; d_call: TRBD2; cdr3_nt: TGCGCCAGCAGAAAAACTAGCGGGGGGGCGGACAATGAGCAGTTCTTC; cdr3_aa: CASRKTSGGADNEQFF
j_call: TRBJ2-1; v_call: TRBV27; clone_size: NA; d_call: TRBD2; cdr3_nt: TGTGCCAGCAACCCTAGCGGGGGGGGCTACAATGAGCAGTTCTTC; cdr3_aa: CASNPSGGGYNEQFF
j_call: TRBJ2-7; v_call: TRBV9; clone_size: NA; d_call: NA; cdr3_nt: TGTGCCAGCAGCGACAACACGTTCTACGAGCAGTACTTC; cdr3_aa: CASSDNTFYEQYF
j_call: TRBJ1-2; v_call: TRBV7-2; clone_size: once; d_call: TRBD1; cdr3_nt: TGTGCCAGCAGCACCGGGACAGGCAACTATGGCTACACCTTC; cdr3_aa: CASSTGTGNYGYTF
j_call: TRBJ2-6; v_call: TRBV29-1; clone_size: NA; d_call: NA; cdr3_nt: TGCAGCGTTGGACAGGGGGCCAACGTCCTGACTTTC; cdr3_aa: CSVGQGANVLTF
j_call: TRBJ2-7; v_call: TRBV7-2; clone_size: NA; d_call: NA; cdr3_nt: TGTGCCAGCAGCTTAAACCACGGCTACGAGCAGTACTTC; cdr3_aa: CASSLNHGYEQYF
j_call: TRBJ1-2; v_call: TRBV5-1; clone_size: once; d_call: NA; cdr3_nt: TGCGCCAGCAGCCAAAACGGACTCATTGGCTACACCTTC; cdr3_aa: CASSQNGLIGYTF
j_call: TRBJ1-5; v_call: TRBV2; clone_size: NA; d_call: NA; cdr3_nt: TGTGCCAGCAGTGACGAGCAGCCCCAGCATTTT; cdr3_aa: CASSDEQPQHF
j_call: TRBJ1-2; v_call: TRBV5-1; clone_size: NA; d_call: NA; cdr3_nt: TGCGCCAGCAGCTCCAGTAATACTGACAGCTATGGCTACACCTTC; cdr3_aa: CASSSSNTDSYGYTF
j_call: TRBJ2-7; v_call: TRBV5-6; clone_size: NA; d_call: NA; cdr3_nt: TGTGCCAGCAGCCAACAGGCGAACTACGAGCAGTACTTC; cdr3_aa: CASSQQANYEQYF
j_call: TRBJ2-3; v_call: TRBV19; clone_size: NA; d_call: TRBD1; cdr3_nt: TGTGCCAGTAGATTAGACAGGGGGCGCGGGTCAGATACGCAGTATTTT; cdr3_aa: CASRLDRGRGSDTQYF
j_call: TRBJ2-5; v_call: TRBV10-1; clone_size: NA; d_call: TRBD2; cdr3_nt: TGCGCCAGCAGCAACCGGGCGGGGGGGATGGAGACCCAGTACTTC; cdr3_aa: CASSNRAGGMETQYF
j_call: TRBJ1-2; v_call: TRBV5-1; clone_size: NA; d_call: NA; cdr3_nt: TGCGCCAGCAGCTTGAATTCGGGATGGAACTATGGCTACACCTTC; cdr3_aa: CASSLNSGWNYGYTF